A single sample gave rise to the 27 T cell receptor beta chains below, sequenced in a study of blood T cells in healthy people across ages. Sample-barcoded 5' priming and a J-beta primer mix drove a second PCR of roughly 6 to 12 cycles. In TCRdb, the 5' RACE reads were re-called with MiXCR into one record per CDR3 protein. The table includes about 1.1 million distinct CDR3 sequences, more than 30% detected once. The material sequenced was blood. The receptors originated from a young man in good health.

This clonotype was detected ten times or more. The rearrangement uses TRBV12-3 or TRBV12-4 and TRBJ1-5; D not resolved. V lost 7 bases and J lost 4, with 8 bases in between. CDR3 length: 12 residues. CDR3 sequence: CASTLSNQPQHF. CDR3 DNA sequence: TGTGCCAGCACCCTATCGAATCAGCCCCAGCATTTT.

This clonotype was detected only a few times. The CDR3 spells CSVGPRRYEQYF. Here the CDR3 DNA reads TGCAGCGTTGGCCCCAGACGGTACGAGCAGTACTTC. The rearrangement links TRBV29-1 to TRBJ2-7, with unresolved D. Trimming took 4 bases from V and 4 from J, leaving 11 bases between them. Germline loops: CDR1 SQVTM, CDR2 ANQGSEA. The CDR3 has 12 residues.

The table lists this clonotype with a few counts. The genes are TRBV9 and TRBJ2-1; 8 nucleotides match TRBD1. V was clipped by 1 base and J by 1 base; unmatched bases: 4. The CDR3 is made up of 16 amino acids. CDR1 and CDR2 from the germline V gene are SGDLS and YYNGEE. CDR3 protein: CASSVTDRGSYNEQFF. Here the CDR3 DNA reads TGTGCCAGCAGCGTAACTGACAGGGGTTCCTACAATGAGCAGTTCTTC.

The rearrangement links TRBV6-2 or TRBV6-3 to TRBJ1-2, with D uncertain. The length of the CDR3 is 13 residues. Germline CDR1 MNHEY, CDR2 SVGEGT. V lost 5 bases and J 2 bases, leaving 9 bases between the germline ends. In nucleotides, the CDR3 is TGTGCCAGCAGTGACCCGGAAAACTATGGCTACACCTTC. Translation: CASSDPENYGYTF.

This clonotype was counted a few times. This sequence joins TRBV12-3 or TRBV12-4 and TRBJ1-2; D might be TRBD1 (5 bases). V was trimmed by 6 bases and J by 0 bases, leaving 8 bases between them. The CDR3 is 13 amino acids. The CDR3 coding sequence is TGTGCCAGCAGAAAGGGGTCTAACTATGGCTACACCTTC. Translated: CASRKGSNYGYTF.

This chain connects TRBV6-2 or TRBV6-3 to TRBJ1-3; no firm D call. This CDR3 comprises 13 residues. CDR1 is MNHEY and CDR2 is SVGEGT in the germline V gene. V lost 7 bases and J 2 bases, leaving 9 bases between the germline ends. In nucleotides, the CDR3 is TGTGCCAGCACCAGCGAGACTGGAAACACCATATATTTT. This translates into CASTSETGNTIYF.

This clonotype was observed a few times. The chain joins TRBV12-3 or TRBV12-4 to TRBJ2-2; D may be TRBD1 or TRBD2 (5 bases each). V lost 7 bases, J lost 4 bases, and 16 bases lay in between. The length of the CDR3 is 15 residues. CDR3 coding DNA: TGTGCCAGCACCCTTGGGGGAAGTAGCACCGGGGAGCTGTTTTTT. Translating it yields CASTLGGSSTGELFF.

The CDR3 loop reads CASSLSRFMNTEAFF. DNA of the CDR3: TGTGCCAGCAGTTTATCCAGGTTCATGAACACTGAAGCTTTCTTT. The chain recombines TRBV27 with TRBJ1-1; no reliable D call. Germline assignment: CDR1 MNHEY and CDR2 SMNVEV (reference sequence). Trimming took off 0 bases at V and 0 bases at J, with 8 bases between the two ends. This CDR3 contains 15 residues.

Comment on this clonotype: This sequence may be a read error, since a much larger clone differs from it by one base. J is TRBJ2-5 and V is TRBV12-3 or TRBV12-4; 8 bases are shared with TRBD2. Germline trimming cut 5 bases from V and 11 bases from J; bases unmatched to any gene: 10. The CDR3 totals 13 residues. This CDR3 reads CASSLGTRNEQYF. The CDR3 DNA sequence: TGTGCCAGCAGTCTCGGGACTAGGAATGAGCAGTACTTC.

The CDR3 DNA reads as TGTGCCAGCGACCCCGGGACTAGCGTGACTGAGCAGTTCTTC. Translated: CASDPGTSVTEQFF. The rearrangement uses TRBV9 and TRBJ2-1; 10 bases agree with TRBD2. The V gene end was trimmed by 7 bases and the J gene end by 9 bases; junction bases not matched to a gene: 10. The CDR3 consists of 14 residues. CDR1 and CDR2 from the germline V gene are SGDLS and YYNGEE.

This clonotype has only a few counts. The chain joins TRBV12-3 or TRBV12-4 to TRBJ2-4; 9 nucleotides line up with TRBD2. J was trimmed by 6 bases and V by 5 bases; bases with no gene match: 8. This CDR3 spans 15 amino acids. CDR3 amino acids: CASSPSGTSINIQYF. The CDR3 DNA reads TGTGCCAGCAGTCCCTCTGGGACTAGCATAAACATTCAGTACTTC.

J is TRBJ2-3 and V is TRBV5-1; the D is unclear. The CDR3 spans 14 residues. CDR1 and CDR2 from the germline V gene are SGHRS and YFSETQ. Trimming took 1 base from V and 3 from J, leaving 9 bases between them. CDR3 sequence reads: CASSLWKRTDTQYF. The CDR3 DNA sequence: TGCGCCAGCAGCTTGTGGAAGAGGACAGATACGCAGTATTTT.

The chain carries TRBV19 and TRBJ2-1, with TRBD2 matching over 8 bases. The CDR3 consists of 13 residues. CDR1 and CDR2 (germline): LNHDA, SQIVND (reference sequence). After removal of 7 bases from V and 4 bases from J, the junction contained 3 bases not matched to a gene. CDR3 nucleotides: TGTGCCAGTAATGTAGCGGGGTACAATGAGCAGTTCTTC. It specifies CASNVAGYNEQFF.

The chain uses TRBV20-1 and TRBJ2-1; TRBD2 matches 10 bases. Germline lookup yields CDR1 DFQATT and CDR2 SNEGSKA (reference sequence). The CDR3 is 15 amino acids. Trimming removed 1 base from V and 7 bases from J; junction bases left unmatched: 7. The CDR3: CSARAPAGGHNEQFF. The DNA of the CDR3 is TGCAGTGCTAGAGCCCCAGCGGGGGGGCATAATGAGCAGTTCTTC.

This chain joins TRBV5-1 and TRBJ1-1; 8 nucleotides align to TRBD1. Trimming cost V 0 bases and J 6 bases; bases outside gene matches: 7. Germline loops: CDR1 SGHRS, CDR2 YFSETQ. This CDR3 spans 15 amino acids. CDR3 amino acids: CASSLATDRGAEAFF. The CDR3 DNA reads TGCGCCAGCAGCTTGGCTACAGACAGGGGAGCTGAAGCTTTCTTT.

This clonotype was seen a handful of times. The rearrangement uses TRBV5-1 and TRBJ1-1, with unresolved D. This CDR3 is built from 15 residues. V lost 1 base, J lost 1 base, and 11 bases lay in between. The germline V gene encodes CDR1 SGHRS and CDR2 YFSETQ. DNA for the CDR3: TGCGCCAGCAGCTTGACCTCGGACCCGAACACTGAAGCTTTCTTT. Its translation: CASSLTSDPNTEAFF.

CDR3 sequence reads: CASSELGWNEQYF. The DNA of the CDR3 is TGTGCCAGCAGTGAACTTGGGTGGAACGAGCAGTACTTC. The chain combines TRBV25-1 with TRBJ2-5; D gene unclear. The DNA end lines up better with TRBJ2-7; the J call may be wrong. This CDR3 is built from 13 residues. Germline V lookup: CDR1 MGHDK, CDR2 SYGVNS.

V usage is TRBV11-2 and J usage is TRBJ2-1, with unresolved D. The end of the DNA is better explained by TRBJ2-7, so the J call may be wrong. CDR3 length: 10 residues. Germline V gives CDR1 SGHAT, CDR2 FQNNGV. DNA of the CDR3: TGTGTCGTTTCCTACAATGAGCAGTACTTC. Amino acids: CVVSYNEQYF.

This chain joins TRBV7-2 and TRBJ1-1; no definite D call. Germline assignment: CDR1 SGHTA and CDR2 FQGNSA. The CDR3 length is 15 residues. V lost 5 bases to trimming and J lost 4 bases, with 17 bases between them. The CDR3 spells CASSQSGVSSTEAFF. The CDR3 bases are TGTGCCAGCAGCCAATCCGGGGTGTCGAGCACTGAAGCTTTCTTT.

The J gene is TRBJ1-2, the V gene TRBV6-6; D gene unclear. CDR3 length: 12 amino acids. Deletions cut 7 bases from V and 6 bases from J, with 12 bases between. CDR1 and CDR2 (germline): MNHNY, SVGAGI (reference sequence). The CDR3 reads CASKTTPHGYTF. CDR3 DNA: TGTGCCAGCAAGACGACGCCCCATGGCTACACCTTC.

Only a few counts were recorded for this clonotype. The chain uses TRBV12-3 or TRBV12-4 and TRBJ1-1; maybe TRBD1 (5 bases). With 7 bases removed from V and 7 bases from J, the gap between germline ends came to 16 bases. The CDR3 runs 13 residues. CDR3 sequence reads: CASIPGASNEAFF. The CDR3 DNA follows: TGTGCCAGCATACCCGGGGCGTCCAATGAAGCTTTCTTT.

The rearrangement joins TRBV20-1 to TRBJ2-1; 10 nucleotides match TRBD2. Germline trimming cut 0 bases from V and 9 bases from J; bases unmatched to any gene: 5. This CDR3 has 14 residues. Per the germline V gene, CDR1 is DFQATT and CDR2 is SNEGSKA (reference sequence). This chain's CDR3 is CSARDPSGGGEQFF. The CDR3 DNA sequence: TGCAGTGCTAGAGATCCTAGCGGGGGAGGTGAGCAGTTCTTC.

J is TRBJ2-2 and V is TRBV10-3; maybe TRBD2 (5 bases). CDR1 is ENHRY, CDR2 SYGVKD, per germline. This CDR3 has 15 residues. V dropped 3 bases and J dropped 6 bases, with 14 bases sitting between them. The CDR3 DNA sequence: TGTGCCATCAGTGACATGGGAGCATGGGCCGGGGAGCTGTTTTTT. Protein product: CAISDMGAWAGELFF.

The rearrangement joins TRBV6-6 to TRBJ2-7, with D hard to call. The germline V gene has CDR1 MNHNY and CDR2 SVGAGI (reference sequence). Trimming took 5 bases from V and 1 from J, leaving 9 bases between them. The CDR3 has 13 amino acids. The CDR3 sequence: CASSDAQSYEQYF. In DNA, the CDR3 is TGTGCCAGCAGTGACGCCCAGTCCTACGAGCAGTACTTC.

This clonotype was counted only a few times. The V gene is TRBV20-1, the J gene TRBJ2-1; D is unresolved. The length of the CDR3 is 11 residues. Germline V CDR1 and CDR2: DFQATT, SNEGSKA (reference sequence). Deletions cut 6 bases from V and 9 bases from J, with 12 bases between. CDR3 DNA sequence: TGCAGTGCCCGGACGGAAGGTGAGCAGTTCTTC. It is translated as CSARTEGEQFF.

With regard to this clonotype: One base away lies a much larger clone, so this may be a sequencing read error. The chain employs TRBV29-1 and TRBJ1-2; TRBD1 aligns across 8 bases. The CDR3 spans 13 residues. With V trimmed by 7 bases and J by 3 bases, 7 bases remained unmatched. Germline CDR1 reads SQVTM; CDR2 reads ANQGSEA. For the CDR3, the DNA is TGCAGCGCACAGGGGGGGATTGACTATGGCTACACCTTC. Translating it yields CSAQGGIDYGYTF.

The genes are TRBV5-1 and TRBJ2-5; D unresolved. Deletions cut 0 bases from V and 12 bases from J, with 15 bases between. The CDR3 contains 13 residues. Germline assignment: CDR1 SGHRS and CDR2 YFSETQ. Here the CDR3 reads CASSLDPLAEKYF. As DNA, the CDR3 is TGCGCCAGCAGCTTGGATCCCTTAGCCGAGAAGTACTTC.